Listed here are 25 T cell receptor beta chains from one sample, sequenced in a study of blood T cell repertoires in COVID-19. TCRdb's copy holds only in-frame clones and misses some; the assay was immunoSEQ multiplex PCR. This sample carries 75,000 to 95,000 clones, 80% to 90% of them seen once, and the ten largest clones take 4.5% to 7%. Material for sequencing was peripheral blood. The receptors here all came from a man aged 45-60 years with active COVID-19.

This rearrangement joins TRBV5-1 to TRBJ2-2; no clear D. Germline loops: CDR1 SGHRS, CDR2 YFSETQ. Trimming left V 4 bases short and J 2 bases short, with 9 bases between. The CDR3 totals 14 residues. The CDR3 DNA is TGCGCCAGCAGCAAGGCGGCTAACACCGGGGAGCTGTTTTTT. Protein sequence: CASSKAANTGELFF.

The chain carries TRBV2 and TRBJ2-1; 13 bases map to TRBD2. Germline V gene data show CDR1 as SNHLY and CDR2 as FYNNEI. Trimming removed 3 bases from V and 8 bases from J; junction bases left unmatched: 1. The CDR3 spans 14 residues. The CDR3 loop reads CASSEGLAGYEQFF. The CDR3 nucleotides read TGTGCCAGCAGTGAGGGACTAGCGGGATATGAGCAGTTCTTC.

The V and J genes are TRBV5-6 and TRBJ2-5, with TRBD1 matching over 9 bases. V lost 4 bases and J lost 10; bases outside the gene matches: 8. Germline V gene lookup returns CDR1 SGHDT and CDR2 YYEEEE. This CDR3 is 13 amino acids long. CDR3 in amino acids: CASSPGTGRDQYF. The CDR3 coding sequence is TGTGCCAGCAGCCCGGGGACAGGGAGGGACCAGTACTTC.

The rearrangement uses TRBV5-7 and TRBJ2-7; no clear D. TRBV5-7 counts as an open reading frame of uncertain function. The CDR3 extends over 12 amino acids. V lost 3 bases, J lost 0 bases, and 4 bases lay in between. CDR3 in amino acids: CASSSSSYEQYF. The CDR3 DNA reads TGTGCCAGCAGCTCGAGCTCCTACGAGCAGTACTTC.

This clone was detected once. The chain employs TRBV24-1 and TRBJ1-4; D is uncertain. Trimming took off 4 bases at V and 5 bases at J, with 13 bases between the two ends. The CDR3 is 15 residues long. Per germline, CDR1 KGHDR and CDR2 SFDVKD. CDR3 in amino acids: CATSERQGGNEKLFF. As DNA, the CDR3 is TGTGCCACCAGTGAGAGGCAAGGCGGGAATGAAAAACTGTTTTTT.

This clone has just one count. In nucleotides, the CDR3 is TGTGCCAGCAGTCCCCCGGGAATCTATGGCTACACCTTC. Translating gives CASSPPGIYGYTF. This chain links TRBV28 with TRBJ1-2; no definite D call. CDR1 is MDHEN, CDR2 SYDVKM, per germline. This CDR3 spans 13 amino acids. V was cut by 5 bases and J by 4 bases, with 11 bases left in between.

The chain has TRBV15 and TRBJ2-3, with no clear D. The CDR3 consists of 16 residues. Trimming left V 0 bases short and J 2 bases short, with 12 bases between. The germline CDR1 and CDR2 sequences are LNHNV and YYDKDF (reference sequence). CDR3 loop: CATSRDRQVSTDTQYF. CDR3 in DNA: TGTGCCACCAGCAGAGATCGCCAGGTTTCCACAGATACGCAGTATTTT.

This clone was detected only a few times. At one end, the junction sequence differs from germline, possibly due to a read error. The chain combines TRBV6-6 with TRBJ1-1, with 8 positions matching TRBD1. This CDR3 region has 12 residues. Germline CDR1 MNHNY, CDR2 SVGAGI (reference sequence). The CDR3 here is CASSYLSGGLTF. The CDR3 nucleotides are TGTGCCAGCAGTTACTTATCAGGGGGCCTGACCTTT.

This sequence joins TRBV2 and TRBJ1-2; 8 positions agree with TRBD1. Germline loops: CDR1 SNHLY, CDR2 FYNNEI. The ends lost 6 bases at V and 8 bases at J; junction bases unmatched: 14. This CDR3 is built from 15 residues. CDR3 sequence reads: CASRDRGAHLGGYTF. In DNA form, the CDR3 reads TGTGCCAGCAGAGACAGGGGTGCCCACCTGGGGGGCTACACCTTC.

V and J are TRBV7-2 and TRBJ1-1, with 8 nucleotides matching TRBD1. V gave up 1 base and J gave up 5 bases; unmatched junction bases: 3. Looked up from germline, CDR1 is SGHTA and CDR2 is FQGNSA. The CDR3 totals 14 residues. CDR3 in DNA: TGTGCCAGCAGCTTAGACAGGGGGTCGACTGAAGCTTTCTTT. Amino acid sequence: CASSLDRGSTEAFF.

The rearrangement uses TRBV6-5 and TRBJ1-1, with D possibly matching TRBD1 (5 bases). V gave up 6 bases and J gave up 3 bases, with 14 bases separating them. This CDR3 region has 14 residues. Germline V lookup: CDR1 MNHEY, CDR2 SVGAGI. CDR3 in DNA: TGTGCCAGCAGCCCGGCGCGGGGGGACACTGAAGCTTTCTTT. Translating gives CASSPARGDTEAFF.

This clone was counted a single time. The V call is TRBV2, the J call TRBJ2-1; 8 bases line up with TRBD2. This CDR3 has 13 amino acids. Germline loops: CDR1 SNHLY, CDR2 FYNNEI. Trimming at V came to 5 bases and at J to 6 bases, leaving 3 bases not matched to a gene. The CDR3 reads CASSPGTSNEQFF. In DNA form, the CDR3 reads TGTGCCAGCAGTCCCGGGACTAGCAATGAGCAGTTCTTC. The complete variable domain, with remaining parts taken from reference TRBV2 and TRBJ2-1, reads EPEVTQTPSHQVTQMGQEVILRCVPISNHLYFYWYRQILGQKVEFLVSFYNNEISEKSEIFDDQFSVERPDGSNFTLKIRSTKLEDSAMYFCASSPGTSNEQFFGPGTRLTVL.

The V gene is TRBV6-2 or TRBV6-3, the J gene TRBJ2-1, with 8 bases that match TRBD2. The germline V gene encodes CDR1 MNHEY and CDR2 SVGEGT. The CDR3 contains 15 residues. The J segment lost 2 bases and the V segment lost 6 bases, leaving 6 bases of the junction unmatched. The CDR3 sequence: CASSQGGRTYNEQFF. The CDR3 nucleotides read TGTGCCAGCAGCCAGGGCGGGAGGACCTACAATGAGCAGTTCTTC.

CDR3 in amino acids: CASSPTSGNTGELFF. CDR3 DNA sequence: TGTGCCAGCAGCCCTACTAGCGGGAACACCGGGGAGCTGTTTTTT. The rearrangement joins TRBV7-3 to TRBJ2-2, with TRBD2 matching 8 bases. The germline CDR1 and CDR2 sequences are SGHTA and FQGTGA. This CDR3 comprises 15 residues. The V segment lost 5 bases and the J segment 1 base; nucleotides outside the gene matches: 3.

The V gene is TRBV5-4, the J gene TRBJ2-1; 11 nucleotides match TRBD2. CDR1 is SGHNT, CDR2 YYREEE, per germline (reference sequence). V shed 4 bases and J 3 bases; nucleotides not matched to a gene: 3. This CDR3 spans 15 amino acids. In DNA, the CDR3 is TGTGCCAGCAGCCTCGGACTAGCGGGCTACAATGAGCAGTTCTTC. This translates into CASSLGLAGYNEQFF.

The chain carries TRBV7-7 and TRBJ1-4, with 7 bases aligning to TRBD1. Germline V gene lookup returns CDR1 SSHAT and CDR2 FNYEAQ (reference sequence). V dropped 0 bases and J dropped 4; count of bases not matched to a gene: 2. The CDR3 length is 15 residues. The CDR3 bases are TGTGCCAGCAGCTTAGCGGGACAGTATAATGAAAAACTGTTTTTT. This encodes CASSLAGQYNEKLFF.

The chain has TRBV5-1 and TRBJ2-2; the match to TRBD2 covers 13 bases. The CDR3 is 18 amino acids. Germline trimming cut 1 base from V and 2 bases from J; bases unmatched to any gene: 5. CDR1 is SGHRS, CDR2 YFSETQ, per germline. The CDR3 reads CASSLPGTSGINTGELFF. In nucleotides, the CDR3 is TGCGCCAGCAGCTTGCCCGGGACTAGCGGGATAAACACCGGGGAGCTGTTTTTT.

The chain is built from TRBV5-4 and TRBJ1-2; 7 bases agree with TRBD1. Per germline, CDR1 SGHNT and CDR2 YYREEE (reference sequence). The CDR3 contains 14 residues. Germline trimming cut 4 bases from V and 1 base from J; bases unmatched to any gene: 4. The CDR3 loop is CASSVGQVNYGYTF. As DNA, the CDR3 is TGTGCCAGCAGCGTCGGACAGGTTAACTATGGCTACACCTTC.

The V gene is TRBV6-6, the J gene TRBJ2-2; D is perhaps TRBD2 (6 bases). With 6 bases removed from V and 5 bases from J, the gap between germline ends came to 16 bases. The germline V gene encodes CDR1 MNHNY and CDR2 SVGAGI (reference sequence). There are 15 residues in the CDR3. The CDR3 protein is CASRHYRRETGELFF. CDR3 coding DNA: TGTGCCAGCAGACACTACAGGAGGGAAACCGGGGAGCTGTTTTTT.

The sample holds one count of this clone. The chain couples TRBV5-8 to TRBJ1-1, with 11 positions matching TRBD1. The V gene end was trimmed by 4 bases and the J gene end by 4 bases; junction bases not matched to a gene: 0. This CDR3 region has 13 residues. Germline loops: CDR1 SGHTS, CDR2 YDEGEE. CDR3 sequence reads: CASSGQGATEAFF. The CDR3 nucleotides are TGTGCCAGCAGCGGACAGGGGGCCACTGAAGCTTTCTTT.

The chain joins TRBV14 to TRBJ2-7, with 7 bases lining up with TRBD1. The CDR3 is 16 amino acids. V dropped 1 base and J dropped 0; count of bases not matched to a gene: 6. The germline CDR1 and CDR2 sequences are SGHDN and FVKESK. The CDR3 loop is CASSQGTGRSSYEQYF. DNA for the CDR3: TGTGCCAGCAGCCAAGGGACAGGACGAAGCTCCTACGAGCAGTACTTC.

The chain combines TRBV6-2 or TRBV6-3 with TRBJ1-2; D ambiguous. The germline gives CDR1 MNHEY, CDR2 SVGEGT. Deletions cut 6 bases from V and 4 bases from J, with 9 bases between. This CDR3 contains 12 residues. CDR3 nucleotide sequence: TGTGCCAGCAGCGACTCCTCCTATGGCTACACCTTC. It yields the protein CASSDSSYGYTF.

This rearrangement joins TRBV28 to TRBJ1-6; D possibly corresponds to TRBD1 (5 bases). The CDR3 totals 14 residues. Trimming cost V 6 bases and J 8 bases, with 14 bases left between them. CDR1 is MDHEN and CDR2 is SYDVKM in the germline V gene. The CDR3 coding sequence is TGTGCCAGCAGAAGGGCGGGGGGTGATTCACCCCTCCACTTT. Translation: CASRRAGGDSPLHF.

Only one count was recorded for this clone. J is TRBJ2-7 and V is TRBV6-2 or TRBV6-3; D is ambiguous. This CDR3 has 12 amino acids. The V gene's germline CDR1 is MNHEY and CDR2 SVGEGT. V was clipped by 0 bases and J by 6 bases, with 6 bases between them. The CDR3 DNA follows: TGTGCCAGCAGTTACTCCTACTTCGAGCAGTACTTC. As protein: CASSYSYFEQYF.

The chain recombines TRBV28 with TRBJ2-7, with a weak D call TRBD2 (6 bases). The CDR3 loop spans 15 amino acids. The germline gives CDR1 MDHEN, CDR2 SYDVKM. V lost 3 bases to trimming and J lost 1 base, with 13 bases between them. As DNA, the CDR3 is TGTGCCAGCAGTTTCCGCGGGGCCCCATCCTACGAGCAGTACTTC. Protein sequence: CASSFRGAPSYEQYF.